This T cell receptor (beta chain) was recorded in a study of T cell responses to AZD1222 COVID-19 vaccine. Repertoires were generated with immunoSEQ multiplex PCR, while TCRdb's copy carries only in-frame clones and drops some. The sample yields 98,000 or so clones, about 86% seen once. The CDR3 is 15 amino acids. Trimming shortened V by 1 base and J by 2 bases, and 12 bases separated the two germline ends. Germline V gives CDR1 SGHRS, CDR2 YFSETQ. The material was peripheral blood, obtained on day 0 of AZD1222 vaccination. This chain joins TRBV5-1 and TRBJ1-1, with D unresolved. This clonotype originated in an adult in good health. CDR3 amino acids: CASSLWDSGNTEAFF. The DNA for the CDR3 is TGCGCCAGCAGCTTGTGGGATTCGGGAAACACTGAAGCTTTCTTT.